Listed below are T cell receptor beta chains from one sample, sequenced in a study of cytomegalovirus exposure and HLA in healthy donors. TCRdb keeps only in-frame clones here, not all; method: immunoSEQ multiplex PCR. The sample includes approximately 100,000 clones, under 80% of them seen just once. Sample: PBMCs. These receptors originate from a woman aged 18-29 years in good health and CMV-seropositive. CDR3s include the opening cysteine and the closing phenylalanine or tryptophan. A D gene is named only where the DNA matches it firmly. Size tells how often a clone was seen (once, few, many) or the class of an expanded clone, and some rows leave it out.

J: TRBJ2-6; D: .; size: .; V: TRBV4-3; length: 16; CDR3: CASSQGEFSGANVLTF; DNA: TGCGCCAGCAGCCAAGGGGAGTTCTCCGGGGCCAACGTCCTGACTTTC
J: TRBJ1-5; D: .; size: once; V: TRBV11-2; length: 15; CDR3: CASSLDSRSNQPQHF; DNA: TGTGCCAGCAGCTTAGATTCGCGCAGCAATCAGCCCCAGCATTTT
J: TRBJ2-7; D: .; size: .; V: TRBV7-9; length: 14; CDR3: CASSSRTDGYEQYF; DNA: TGTGCCAGCAGCTCCCGGACAGACGGCTACGAGCAGTACTTC
J: TRBJ2-7; D: .; size: .; V: TRBV15; length: 19; CDR3: CATSTPRTDRGYLFHEQYF; DNA: TGTGCCACCAGCACTCCCCGGACAGACCGGGGCTACTTGTTCCACGAGCAGTACTTC
J: TRBJ1-5; D: TRBD1; size: .; V: TRBV30; length: 14; CDR3: CAWNPGGGNQPQHF; DNA: TGTGCCTGGAATCCAGGGGGTGGCAATCAGCCCCAGCATTTT
J: TRBJ2-7; D: TRBD2; size: .; V: TRBV7-6; length: 20; CDR3: CASSSPGLRGLPYSSYEQYF; DNA: TGTGCCAGCAGCTCACCGGGCTTGAGGGGACTACCCTACAGCTCCTACGAGCAGTACTTC
J: TRBJ2-7; D: TRBD2; size: .; V: TRBV18; length: 15; CDR3: CASSPGTSGSYEQYF; DNA: TGTGCCAGCTCACCAGGGACTAGCGGGAGCTACGAGCAGTACTTC
J: TRBJ1-2; D: .; size: .; V: TRBV7-3; length: 13; CDR3: CASSRGGSRGYTF; DNA: TGTGCCAGCAGCCGGGGGGGGTCGCGAGGCTACACCTTC
J: TRBJ2-1; D: TRBD2; size: .; V: TRBV4-3; length: 15; CDR3: CASSQETSGHNEQFF; DNA: TGCGCCAGCAGCCAAGAAACTAGCGGGCACAATGAGCAGTTCTTC
J: TRBJ1-2; D: .; size: .; V: TRBV10-3; length: 14; CDR3: CAVSGMTGVNGYTF; DNA: TGTGCCGTCAGCGGGATGACAGGCGTCAATGGCTACACCTTC
J: TRBJ2-3; D: .; size: .; V: TRBV19; length: 12; CDR3: CASKETTDTQYF; DNA: TGTGCCAGTAAGGAGACCACAGATACGCAGTATTTT
J: TRBJ2-1; D: .; size: .; V: TRBV6-1; length: 15; CDR3: CASSPSPTSYNEQFF; DNA: TGTGCCAGCAGTCCATCCCCCACTAGTTACAATGAGCAGTTCTTC
J: TRBJ1-2; D: .; size: .; V: TRBV6-5; length: 13; CDR3: CASAERESGGYTF; DNA: TGTGCCAGCGCCGAGAGGGAGAGCGGGGGCTACACCTTC
J: TRBJ1-1; D: TRBD1; size: few; V: TRBV6-1; length: 12; CDR3: CATGDRGTEAFF; DNA: TGTGCCACCGGGGACAGGGGCACTGAAGCTTTCTTT
J: TRBJ1-2; D: TRBD1; size: .; V: TRBV6-1; length: 13; CDR3: CASSAQGATGYTF; DNA: TGTGCCAGCAGCGCACAGGGGGCTACTGGCTACACCTTC
J: TRBJ1-3; D: .; size: .; V: TRBV19; length: 13; CDR3: CASRDNSGNTIYF; DNA: TGTGCCAGTAGAGACAACTCTGGAAACACCATATATTTT
J: TRBJ2-7; D: .; size: .; V: TRBV5-5; length: 17; CDR3: CASSSVVAGDISYEQYF; DNA: TGTGCCAGCAGCTCCGTTGTAGCCGGGGACATCTCCTACGAGCAGTACTTC
J: TRBJ1-2; D: .; size: .; V: TRBV5-1; length: 16; CDR3: CASSLDHGGTNYGYTF; DNA: TGCGCCAGCAGCTTGGACCACGGGGGTACTAACTATGGCTACACCTTC
J: TRBJ1-2; D: .; size: .; V: TRBV18; length: 13; CDR3: CASSPEENYGYTF; DNA: TGTGCCAGCTCACCGGAGGAGAACTATGGCTACACCTTC
J: TRBJ1-5; D: .; size: .; V: TRBV11-2; length: 16; CDR3: CASSLGTKVGNQPQHF; DNA: TGTGCCAGCAGCTTGGGGACAAAAGTCGGAAATCAGCCCCAGCATTTT
J: TRBJ2-7; D: TRBD2; size: .; V: TRBV6-5; length: 15; CDR3: CASRGTSGRTYEQYF; DNA: TGTGCCAGCAGGGGGACTAGCGGGAGAACTTACGAGCAGTACTTC
J: TRBJ2-1; D: TRBD2; size: .; V: TRBV4-2; length: 15; CDR3: CASSQDRRGYNEQFF; DNA: TGTGCCAGCAGCCAAGATAGGCGGGGGTACAATGAGCAGTTCTTC
J: TRBJ2-5; D: TRBD1; size: few; V: TRBV28; length: 16; CDR3: CASSSYRGRDQETQYF; DNA: TGTGCCAGCAGTTCGTACAGGGGGCGCGACCAAGAGACCCAGTACTTC
J: TRBJ1-1; D: .; size: .; V: TRBV10-3; length: 13; CDR3: CAISEQGDTEAFF; DNA: TGTGCCATCAGTGAGCAGGGTGACACTGAAGCTTTCTTT
J: TRBJ2-7; D: .; size: .; V: TRBV28; length: 14; CDR3: CASSLPGYSYEQYF; DNA: TGTGCCAGCAGTTTACCAGGATACTCCTACGAGCAGTACTTC
J: TRBJ2-1; D: TRBD1; size: once; V: TRBV29-1; length: 14; CDR3: CSVDRDSSYNEQFF; DNA: TGCAGCGTTGATCGGGACAGCTCCTACAATGAGCAGTTCTTC
J: TRBJ1-2; D: .; size: .; V: TRBV28; length: 15; CDR3: CASSSPSVGQGGYTF; DNA: TGTGCCAGCAGTTCCCCGTCCGTGGGGCAGGGTGGCTACACCTTC
J: TRBJ2-3; D: .; size: .; V: TRBV27; length: 15; CDR3: CASSLGVPSTDTQYF; DNA: TGTGCCAGCAGTTTAGGAGTCCCTAGCACAGATACGCAGTATTTT
J: TRBJ2-3; D: TRBD2; size: .; V: TRBV27; length: 17; CDR3: CASSSPLTSGSFDTQYF; DNA: TGTGCCAGCAGTTCTCCTCTGACTAGCGGGAGTTTCGATACGCAGTATTTT
J: TRBJ1-3; D: .; size: once; V: TRBV9; length: 13; CDR3: CASSSHLGNTIYF; DNA: TGTGCCAGCAGTAGTCATCTGGGAAACACCATATATTTT
J: TRBJ2-3; D: .; size: .; V: TRBV6-4; length: 16; CDR3: CASSDSSRGDTDTQYF; DNA: TGTGCCAGCAGTGACTCGAGCAGGGGGGATACAGATACGCAGTATTTT
J: TRBJ1-2; D: .; size: few; V: TRBV27; length: 17; CDR3: CASSPTGSQGTNYGYTF; DNA: TGTGCCAGCAGTCCCACAGGGTCCCAGGGGACTAACTATGGCTACACCTTC
J: TRBJ2-7; D: TRBD1; size: .; V: TRBV4-3; length: 19; CDR3: CASSQEPPGQGTIISEQYF; DNA: TGCGCCAGCAGCCAAGAACCCCCGGGACAGGGTACTATTATCAGCGAGCAGTACTTC
J: TRBJ2-1; D: TRBD2; size: .; V: TRBV6-5; length: 16; CDR3: CASSSTNGRVYNEQFF; DNA: TGTGCCAGCAGTTCGACTAACGGGAGGGTTTACAATGAGCAGTTCTTC
J: TRBJ2-1; D: .; size: few; V: TRBV27; length: 14; CDR3: CASSLVNSLNEQFF; DNA: TGTGCCAGCAGTTTAGTCAACTCCTTGAATGAGCAGTTCTTC
J: TRBJ2-5; D: TRBD2; size: .; V: TRBV5-6; length: 16; CDR3: CASSKGFPGGPETQYF; DNA: TGTGCCAGCAGCAAGGGATTTCCGGGAGGCCCTGAGACCCAGTACTTC
J: TRBJ2-3; D: TRBD2; size: .; V: TRBV14; length: 16; CDR3: CASSQTLSGRGHTQYF; DNA: TGTGCCAGCAGCCAAACTCTTAGCGGGAGGGGGCATACGCAGTATTTT
J: TRBJ1-5; D: .; size: .; V: TRBV30; length: 13; CDR3: CAWSRGGDQPQHF; DNA: TGTGCCTGGAGTCGAGGAGGGGATCAGCCCCAGCATTTT
J: TRBJ2-1; D: .; size: .; V: TRBV11-3; length: 14; CDR3: CASSSSAVYNEQFF; DNA: TGTGCCAGCAGCAGCTCAGCGGTATACAATGAGCAGTTCTTC
J: TRBJ2-3; D: TRBD2; size: few; V: TRBV27; length: 15; CDR3: CASSRASGSWDTQYF; DNA: TGTGCCAGCAGTCGGGCTAGCGGGAGTTGGGATACGCAGTATTTT
J: TRBJ2-6; D: .; size: .; V: TRBV4-2; length: 20; CDR3: CASSQVVRGLYYSGANVLTF; DNA: TGTGCCAGCAGCCAAGTGGTCAGGGGTCTCTATTACTCTGGGGCCAACGTCCTGACTTTC
J: TRBJ1-2; D: .; size: .; V: TRBV6-5; length: 14; CDR3: CASSYRTQNYGYTF; DNA: TGTGCCAGCAGTTACCGGACTCAAAACTATGGCTACACCTTC
J: TRBJ2-1; D: TRBD2; size: .; V: TRBV11-2; length: 13; CDR3: CASSLAGTSVQFF; DNA: TGTGCCAGCAGCTTAGCCGGGACTAGCGTGCAGTTCTTC
J: TRBJ1-2; D: .; size: .; V: TRBV28; length: 13; CDR3: CASSPGENYGYTF; DNA: TGTGCCAGCAGTCCGGGGGAGAACTATGGCTACACCTTC
J: TRBJ2-3; D: TRBD1; size: .; V: TRBV19; length: 16; CDR3: CASSTLRGMGTDTQYF; DNA: TGTGCCAGTAGTACCCTCAGGGGGATGGGCACAGATACGCAGTATTTT
J: TRBJ1-1; D: TRBD1; size: .; V: TRBV7-9; length: 14; CDR3: CASSLSTGATEAFF; DNA: TGTGCCAGCAGCTTAAGTACAGGGGCCACTGAAGCTTTCTTT
J: TRBJ1-1; D: .; size: .; V: TRBV11-2; length: 17; CDR3: CASSLRIGTSSNTEAFF; DNA: TGTGCCAGCAGCTTACGCATCGGGACATCATCCAACACTGAAGCTTTCTTT
J: TRBJ1-2; D: .; size: many; V: TRBV6-5; length: 13; CDR3: CASSSTGGSGYTF; DNA: TGTGCCAGCAGTTCCACGGGGGGGTCTGGCTACACCTTC